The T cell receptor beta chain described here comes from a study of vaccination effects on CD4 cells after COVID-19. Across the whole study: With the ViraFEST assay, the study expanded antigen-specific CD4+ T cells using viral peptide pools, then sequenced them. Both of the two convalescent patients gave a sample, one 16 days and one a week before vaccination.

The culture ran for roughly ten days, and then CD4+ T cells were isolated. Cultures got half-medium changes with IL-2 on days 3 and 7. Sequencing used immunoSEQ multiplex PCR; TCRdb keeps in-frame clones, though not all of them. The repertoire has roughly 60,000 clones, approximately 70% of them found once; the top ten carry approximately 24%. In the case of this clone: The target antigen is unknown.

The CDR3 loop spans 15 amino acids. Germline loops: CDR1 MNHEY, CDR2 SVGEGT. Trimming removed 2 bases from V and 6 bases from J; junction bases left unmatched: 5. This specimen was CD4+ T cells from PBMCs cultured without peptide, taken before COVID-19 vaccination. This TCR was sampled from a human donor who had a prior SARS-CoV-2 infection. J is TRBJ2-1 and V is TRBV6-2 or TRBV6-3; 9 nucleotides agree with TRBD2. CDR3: CASSYTASGTNEQFF. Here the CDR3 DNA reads TGTGCCAGCAGTTACACGGCTAGCGGGACCAATGAGCAGTTCTTC.